One TCR beta chain is described in this entry. Which antigen it targets is not known. Base qualities are not provided; no much larger clone lies one nucleotide away. This record belongs to a study of shared clonotypes between healthy human individuals (dated by TCRdb to between 2020 and 2021). With regard to the full study: A few men and a couple of women, aged 18 to 49 years, made up the cohort. For each donor, CD4 naive and CD4 memory were each run on three plates, CD8 naive on two plates, and CD8 memory on one plate. Blood TCR repertoires of five healthy adults were deeply sequenced to estimate repertoire size and the extent of clonotype sharing between individuals. Libraries were prepared and TCR repertoires were sequenced by different laboratories using diverse techniques, in order to increase sequencing depth and limit assay-specific biases. Between about 0.94 and 8.9 billion PBMCs per donor were obtained by leukapheresis.

Healthy HIV-negative adults with no recently reported acute infections or vaccinations were included as donors. Every donor was a Caucasian adult residing in Nashville, Tennessee, USA. CD4+ T cells were enriched by magnetic negative selection, after which naive cells were positively selected on CD45RA and the negative fraction was taken as the memory subset. Blood was obtained by leukapheresis, after which PBMCs were separated by Ficoll-Histopaque density gradient centrifugation and cryopreserved in liquid nitrogen vapor phase. Analytical flow cytometry was used to check the purity and quantity of every magnetically sorted T cell population. Genomic DNA was isolated from each sorted fraction and quantified by UV absorbance on a Nanodrop 2000c. The full study reports these points: Because the study included a small number of donors, the genetic and exposure-history diversity represented was limited. Clonotypes shared by all four sorted-subset donors showed higher generation probabilities than non-shared clonotypes. Only blood was sampled, and tissue TCR repertoires likely differ from those in blood. Pairwise subsampling indicated that sequencing depth was expected to affect the degree of clonotype sharing among donors. When several donors were compared, the shared fraction of clonotypes was 5% to 6.5% for naive CD4, about 4% for naive CD8, roughly 2.5% for memory CD4, and less than 0.5% for memory CD8. Even with the large sequencing depth, rarefaction of the sorted-subset datasets indicated that sequencing was incomplete. Estimated clonotype richness was generally larger for naive than for memory subsets.

Using the deep immunoSEQ assay, TCR CDR3 regions were amplified from genomic DNA by multiplex PCR. Extracted genomic DNA from each cell subset was distributed evenly across all wells of several immunoSEQ 96-well plates, and each plate was treated as a replicate. Each replicate PCR for sorted subsets received approximately 220 ng genomic DNA, equal to about 30,000 T cell genomes. Purified libraries were measured with a Qubit 3.0 fluorometer, size-checked on a Bioanalyzer 2100, and measured again with the KAPA Library Quantification kit. Each immunoSEQ 96-well plate was sequenced on its own single-read 150-cycle Illumina NextSeq 550 flow cell. The original pipeline was this. Because the immunoSEQ output included only junctional sequences and no quality scores, the filtering could not be the same as the filtering used for full-length reads. To assign V/J genes and CDR3, sequences were annotated using PyIR, a Python wrapper for IgBLAST v1.9, with IMGT germline references. Any read was removed if the V/J assignment was weak (E-value above 1e-6), the CDR3 was missing, or the read contained stop codons, out-of-frame junctions, or ambiguous translated residues. V3J clonotypes were defined by identical inferred V gene, J gene, and CDR3 amino acid sequence. To compute the percentage overlap between repertoires, the number of shared unique clonotypes was divided by the size of the smaller repertoire. Repertoire richness was assessed with RTK rarefaction, the Chao1 estimator, and Recon v2.1 estimates of unobserved clonotypes. For all TCRbeta clonotypes obtained by the gDNA method from a few donors, generation probabilities were computed with OLGA. The table comes from immuneACCESS by way of TCRdb, which keeps in-frame sequences with V and J called. Part of the clones is missing from these tables; in studies checked, under half for an unresolved V gene and the rest for unknown reasons. Clone size and the V and J calls come from that table; the DNA yielded D and trimming. This sample gives a few million clones in total; approximately 92% of them show up just once. 0.11% to 0.15% of the sample is held by the ten biggest clonotypes.

CDR1 SGHAT and CDR2 FQNNGV are derived from the germline V gene. Unmatched junction bases come to 6, with V trimmed by 0 bases and J by 4 bases. From the cysteine up to the phenylalanine, the CDR3 has a length of 17 residues. Only the CDR3 region is kept as DNA, spanning 51 bases read in frame from base 1. This TCR came from a man younger than 30 in good health. The chain employs TRBV11-2 and TRBJ1-4; 9 central nucleotides agree with TRBD1. Sequencing was carried out using naive CD4+ T cells sorted from blood. The meaning of the sample's cell subset or site label: CD45RA+ positively selected. CDR3 reads: CASSLDGTGRLNEKLFF. Read as DNA, the sequence is TGTGCCAGCAGCTTAGATGGGACAGGGAGGCTTAATGAAAAACTGTTTTTT.